This TCR beta chain was identified during a study of shared clonotypes between healthy human individuals. This CDR3 has 20 residues. Trimming took 4 bases from V and 2 from J; bases not matched to a gene: 19. Germline V gives CDR1 SGDLS, CDR2 YYNGEE. TCRdb's copy holds only in-frame clones and misses some; the assay was immunoSEQ multiplex PCR. The table has over 750,000 clones, about 96% seen once. Naive-designated CD8 cells lacked CD45RO, were positively enriched for CCR7, and omitted terminally differentiated effector memory CD45RA+ cells. The sequence was obtained from a young man in good health. Sequenced: naive CD8+ T cells sorted from blood. The gene calls are TRBV9 and TRBJ2-3; TRBD2 matches 10 bases. The DNA for the CDR3 is TGTGCCAGCAGCTCTGCAAGGCGGTTAGCGGGAGGTATCCACACAGATACGCAGTATTTT. Translated, it gives CASSSARRLAGGIHTDTQYF.